One and the same sample provided the 29 T cell receptor beta chains below, sequenced in a study of blood T cell repertoires in COVID-19. The repertoire was sequenced with immunoSEQ multiplex PCR; TCRdb's copy has only in-frame clones and lacks some. The data show more than 55,000 clones, approximately 90% seen once. Material for sequencing was peripheral blood. These receptors were obtained from a human donor with active COVID-19. The donor label of this sample is uncertain.

This chain links TRBV7-9 with TRBJ1-5, with D hard to call. The CDR3 extends over 17 amino acids. With 2 bases removed from V and 0 bases from J, the gap between germline ends came to 14 bases. Germline-derived CDR1 and CDR2 are SEHNR and FQNEAQ (reference sequence). CDR3 region: CASSLWVSESSNQPQHF. Here the CDR3 DNA reads TGTGCCAGCAGCTTATGGGTTAGCGAGTCTAGCAATCAGCCCCAGCATTTT.

The chain employs TRBV6-2 or TRBV6-3 and TRBJ2-7, with no clear D. Trimming removed 4 bases at V and 9 bases at J, with 16 bases between. Looked up from germline, CDR1 is MNHEY and CDR2 is SVGEGT. CDR3 size: 13 residues. The CDR3 is CASSSGAWSPQYF. CDR3 in DNA: TGTGCCAGCAGTTCCGGAGCCTGGTCTCCGCAGTACTTC.

CDR3 in DNA: TGTGCCAGCAGCCGGGGAAGGGTGGCCGGGGAGCTGTTTTTT. Protein: CASSRGRVAGELFF. This sequence joins TRBV11-1 and TRBJ2-2; D may be TRBD2 (5 bases). The CDR3 sequence is 14 residues long. The V and J ends lost 5 bases and 6 bases respectively, with 13 bases between them. Germline CDR1 and CDR2: SGHAT and FQDESV (reference sequence).

The gene calls are TRBV19 and TRBJ2-5, with D unresolved. V lost 1 base, J lost 1 base, and 10 bases lay in between. The germline gives CDR1 LNHDA, CDR2 SQIVND (reference sequence). The length of the CDR3 is 15 residues. The CDR3 region has the DNA TGTGCCAGTAGTATAGGGGCAGGTAGCCAAGAGACCCAGTACTTC. It encodes CASSIGAGSQETQYF.

V usage is TRBV12-3 or TRBV12-4 and J usage is TRBJ1-1; TRBD1 might be the D (6 bases). There are 13 residues in the CDR3. Trimming removed 1 base from V and 10 bases from J, with 13 bases in between. The CDR3 nucleotides are TGTGCCAGCAGTTTAGTAGGAAGGGGGGGAGCTTTCTTT. Its translation is CASSLVGRGGAFF.

The J gene is TRBJ2-3, the V gene TRBV14; the D is unclear. This CDR3 has 13 residues. The V gene's germline CDR1 is SGHDN and CDR2 FVKESK. Trimming took 5 bases from V and 6 from J, leaving 12 bases between them. The CDR3 DNA follows: TGTGCCAGCAGCGGAGAAGCGTGGGATACGCAGTATTTT. Translating gives CASSGEAWDTQYF. Full variable domain (outside the CDR3, taken from reference TRBV14 and TRBJ2-3): EAGVTQFPSHSVIEKGQTVTLRCDPISGHDNLYWYRRVMGKEIKFLLHFVKESKQDESGMPNNRFLAERTGGTYSTLKVQPAELEDSGVYFCASSGEAWDTQYFGPGTRLTVL.

Written as DNA, the CDR3 is TGTGCCAGCAGCGAGGGACAGGGCCTCACTGAAGCTTTCTTT. Protein: CASSEGQGLTEAFF. The rearrangement uses TRBV7-2 and TRBJ1-1, with 9 nucleotides matching TRBD1. V shed 5 bases and J 4 bases; nucleotides not matched to a gene: 5. CDR3 length equals 14 residues. Germline lookup yields CDR1 SGHTA and CDR2 FQGNSA.

The chain combines TRBV4-1 with TRBJ1-5, with 8 bases fitting TRBD1. The CDR3 covers 17 residues. With 2 bases clipped from V and 2 bases from J, the junction kept 8 bases outside the gene matches. CDR1 MGHRA and CDR2 YSYEKL come from the germline V gene. The CDR3 DNA reads TGCGCCAGCAGCCAATGGGAGGACAGGGTCGGCAATCAGCCCCAGCATTTT. Its translation is CASSQWEDRVGNQPQHF.

This chain uses TRBV27 with TRBJ1-2; 9 bases align to TRBD1. CDR1 is MNHEY, CDR2 SMNVEV, per germline (reference sequence). V was pared by 5 bases and J by 8 bases, with 12 bases of the junction left unmatched. CDR3 length: 15 amino acids. The CDR3 loop reads CASSPGGGQGHGYTF. Here the CDR3 DNA reads TGTGCCAGCAGTCCGGGGGGGGGACAGGGTCACGGCTACACCTTC.

This chain connects TRBV6-2 or TRBV6-3 to TRBJ2-7, with D perhaps matching TRBD1 (5 bases). The ends were cut back, 0 bases at V and 2 bases at J, with 17 bases in the middle. Germline assignment: CDR1 MNHEY and CDR2 SVGEGT. The CDR3 is 17 amino acids. The CDR3 nucleotides are TGTGCCAGCAGTTACTCGCAGGGCCCGCTGGCGGCCTACGAGCAGTACTTC. It specifies CASSYSQGPLAAYEQYF.

The genes are TRBV5-1 and TRBJ2-5, with 14 bases lining up with TRBD2. CDR1 is SGHRS, CDR2 YFSETQ, per germline. This CDR3 contains 16 residues. V was pared by 4 bases and J by 5 bases, with 7 bases of the junction left unmatched. CDR3 sequence (DNA): TGCGCCAGCAGCCCGGGGACTAGCGGGAGTTTGGAGACCCAGTACTTC. Its protein product is CASSPGTSGSLETQYF.

This clone has just one count. The chain recombines TRBV24-1 with TRBJ2-5; D might be TRBD1 (5 bases). The V gene's germline CDR1 is KGHDR and CDR2 SFDVKD. V was pared by 3 bases and J by 2 bases, with 6 bases between. This CDR3 spans 13 amino acids. CDR3 residues: CATSDPGQETQYF. Here the CDR3 DNA reads TGTGCCACCAGTGATCCAGGGCAAGAGACCCAGTACTTC.

The rearrangement joins TRBV7-9 to TRBJ2-1, with 10 bases identical to TRBD2. V shed 5 bases and J 3 bases; nucleotides not matched to a gene: 4. Germline CDR1 reads SEHNR; CDR2 reads FQNEAQ (reference sequence). The CDR3 extends over 15 amino acids. CDR3 DNA sequence: TGTGCCAGCAGCCCCAGCGGGGGGGACTACAATGAGCAGTTCTTC. Its translation: CASSPSGGDYNEQFF.

The V and J genes are TRBV5-1 and TRBJ2-5; TRBD1 aligns across 8 bases. Germline CDR1 SGHRS, CDR2 YFSETQ. Trimming at V came to 3 bases and at J to 5 bases, leaving 9 bases not matched to a gene. There are 15 residues in the CDR3. The CDR3 DNA reads TGCGCCAGCAGCTCGACAGGGGCGCTCCGGGAGACCCAGTACTTC. Encoded protein: CASSSTGALRETQYF.

This chain links TRBV9 with TRBJ2-2; perhaps TRBD1 as D (5 bases). The CDR3 covers 14 residues. Germline values: CDR1 SGDLS, CDR2 YYNGEE. Trimming cost V 0 bases and J 5 bases, with 8 bases left between them. The CDR3 DNA sequence: TGTGCCAGCAGCGTAGACAGGCCAACCGGGGAGCTGTTTTTT. Amino acid sequence: CASSVDRPTGELFF.

V and J are TRBV14 and TRBJ1-3; 7 bases align to TRBD1. The germline V gene encodes CDR1 SGHDN and CDR2 FVKESK. CDR3 length: 20 residues. The V gene end was trimmed by 0 bases and the J gene end by 6 bases; junction bases not matched to a gene: 20. The CDR3 DNA reads TGTGCCAGCAGCCAAGACCGGTTCGAGGTTGATGCAGGGGGTATAAACACCATATATTTT. This encodes CASSQDRFEVDAGGINTIYF.

This clone came up a few times. The chain combines TRBV7-8 with TRBJ2-2; TRBD1 aligns across 7 bases. The germline gives CDR1 SGHVS, CDR2 FQNEAQ. J gave up 8 bases and V 4 bases, and 10 bases lay outside the gene matches. The CDR3 is made up of 15 amino acids. The CDR3 region is CASSSVDRASGELFF. The CDR3 DNA sequence: TGTGCCAGCAGCTCCGTAGACAGGGCCTCTGGGGAGCTGTTTTTT. Full variable domain (outside the CDR3, taken from reference TRBV7-8 and TRBJ2-2): GAGVSQSPRYKVAKRGQDVALRCDPISGHVSLFWYQQALGQGPEFLTYFQNEAQLDKSGLPSDRFFAERPEGSVSTLKIQRTQQEDSAVYLCASSSVDRASGELFFGEGSRLTVL.

As regards this clone: The germline gene is not matched at one end of the junction; a read error may be the cause. This chain connects TRBV7-2 to TRBJ2-7; no definite D call. Germline CDR1 SGHTA, CDR2 FQGNSA. This CDR3 region has 13 residues. The CDR3 sequence is CASRLDRGYEQYF. CDR3 bases: TGTGCCAGCAGGTTAGATCGCGGTTACGAGCAGTACTTC.

The chain combines TRBV19 with TRBJ2-2, with D possibly TRBD1 on 6 matching bases. CDR3 length: 14 amino acids. Germline assignment: CDR1 LNHDA and CDR2 SQIVND (reference sequence). V was pared by 6 bases and J by 1 base, with 9 bases between. CDR3 nucleotides: TGTGCCAGTAGCCTGACAGGGAACACCGGGGAGCTGTTTTTT. It encodes CASSLTGNTGELFF.

The chain is built from TRBV25-1 and TRBJ1-4, with 10 nucleotides matching TRBD1. This CDR3 region has 17 residues. V shed 7 bases, J shed 5 bases, and the junction held 13 bases outside the gene matches. Germline V gene lookup returns CDR1 MGHDK and CDR2 SYGVNS. The CDR3 nucleotides are TGTGCCAGCACCCCCTGGGACAGGGGAGGTTCAAATGAAAAACTGTTTTTT. This gives the protein CASTPWDRGGSNEKLFF.

J is TRBJ2-1 and V is TRBV6-2 or TRBV6-3, with D maybe TRBD1 (6 bases). The length of the CDR3 is 13 residues. The germline V gene encodes CDR1 MNHEY and CDR2 SVGEGT. The V and J ends lost 5 bases and 12 bases respectively, with 17 bases between them. CDR3 region: CASSPLGTMVQFF. For the CDR3, the DNA is TGTGCCAGCAGTCCCCTAGGGACAATGGTGCAGTTCTTC.

V gene TRBV19 combines with J gene TRBJ1-4, with a tentative D call TRBD1 (6 bases). Germline V gene sequence: CDR1 LNHDA, CDR2 SQIVND (reference sequence). The CDR3 extends over 15 amino acids. V was trimmed by 1 base and J by 7 bases, leaving 13 bases between them. CDR3 in amino acids: CASSIVLAGAEKLFF. As DNA, the CDR3 is TGTGCCAGTAGTATAGTACTGGCAGGGGCTGAAAAACTGTTTTTT.

The chain links TRBV6-5 to TRBJ2-7, with TRBD1 matching over 11 bases. Germline CDR1 reads MNHEY; CDR2 reads SVGAGI. The CDR3 runs 16 residues. V was clipped by 2 bases and J by 0 bases; unmatched bases: 3. The CDR3 region is CASSYTGTGGSYEQYF. In nucleotides, the CDR3 is TGTGCCAGCAGTTACACGGGGACAGGGGGCTCCTACGAGCAGTACTTC.

CDR3 coding DNA: TGTGCCAGCAGCTTGGGAATTCGGGGATATGACACTGAAGCTTTCTTT. Translated, it gives CASSLGIRGYDTEAFF. V usage is TRBV5-4 and J usage is TRBJ1-1; D unclear. CDR3 length: 16 residues. Germline CDR1 SGHNT, CDR2 YYREEE (reference sequence). Trimming removed 0 bases from V and 3 bases from J, with 15 bases in between.

This rearrangement joins TRBV10-3 to TRBJ2-5; 7 bases map to TRBD2. The CDR3 length is 16 residues. CDR1 ENHRY and CDR2 SYGVKD come from the germline V gene. J lost 2 bases, V lost 0 bases, and 6 bases had no gene match. This chain's CDR3 is CAISESQAGGQETQYF. The CDR3 region has the DNA TGTGCCATCAGTGAGTCACAGGCCGGGGGGCAAGAGACCCAGTACTTC.

The CDR3 nucleotides read TGTGCCAGCAGCTTAGCGAAACTAGCGGGGCTCCAACTCTCCTACGAGCAGTACTTC. Protein: CASSLAKLAGLQLSYEQYF. The chain combines TRBV7-2 with TRBJ2-7; TRBD2 aligns across 10 bases. This CDR3 is built from 19 residues. Losses at the gene ends were 0 bases for V and 0 bases for J; bases not matched to a gene: 11. Per the germline V gene, CDR1 is SGHTA and CDR2 is FQGNSA.

This clone was detected a few times. The V gene is TRBV5-6, the J gene TRBJ2-1; possibly TRBD1 for D (6 bases). There are 15 residues in the CDR3. Per the germline V gene, CDR1 is SGHDT and CDR2 is YYEEEE. The V gene lost 0 bases and the J gene lost 0 bases, with 7 bases spanning the gap. The CDR3 region is CASSLGGGSYNEQFF. DNA of the CDR3: TGTGCCAGCAGCTTGGGAGGGGGCTCCTACAATGAGCAGTTCTTC.

The chain carries TRBV13 and TRBJ2-7, with D perhaps TRBD2 (5 bases). The germline V gene has CDR1 PRHDT and CDR2 FYEKMQ (reference sequence). The V gene lost 5 bases and the J gene lost 2 bases, with 19 bases spanning the gap. The CDR3 length is 16 residues. CDR3 nucleotide sequence: TGTGCCAGCAGCCCTCGAGGAGGTTCAGTACCCTACGAGCAGTACTTC. Protein sequence: CASSPRGGSVPYEQYF.

The chain is built from TRBV19 and TRBJ2-1, with a tentative D call TRBD1 (6 bases). Trimming pared 3 bases from V and 4 bases from J, leaving 19 bases between. This CDR3 has 17 residues. In germline, CDR1 is LNHDA, CDR2 SQIVND (reference sequence). The CDR3 region has the DNA TGTGCCAGTAGTATTCTTGTGGGGGCGCGAGGATACAATGAGCAGTTCTTC. Translating gives CASSILVGARGYNEQFF.